The subject of this entry is one TCR beta chain. This record belongs to a study of blood T cell repertoires in COVID-19. Study in general: The samples span acute and convalescent COVID-19 from the United States, Italy and Spain. Nucleic acid was either cDNA or gDNA, and it came from T cells, B-cell-depleted T cells, or PBMCs.

How the authors handled the data: Quantification of nucleated cells was approximated via reference gene primer amplification. Sequencing was performed with immunoSEQ multiplex PCR; in TCRdb, only in-frame clones are kept and a portion is missing. V and J calls and clone size come straight from that table; D and trimming were deduced from the DNA. Here the sample spans approximately 210,000 clones, 83% being singletons. The CDR3 runs 14 residues. With 0 bases removed from V and 4 bases from J, the gap between germline ends came to 10 bases. Germline CDR1 SGHRS, CDR2 YFSETQ. The chain has TRBV5-1 and TRBJ1-1; D is undetermined. The clonotype comes from a woman in her forties or fifties with acute or convalescent COVID-19. Source material: peripheral blood. CDR3: CASSLVRETTEAFF. CDR3 in DNA: TGCGCCAGCAGCTTGGTGCGGGAGACCACTGAAGCTTTCTTT. Filled out from reference TRBV5-1 and TRBJ1-1, the complete variable domain reads KAGVTQTPRYLIKTRGQQVTLSCSPISGHRSVSWYQQTPGQGLQFLFEYFSETQRNKGNFPGRFSGRQFSNSRSEMNVSTLELGDSALYLCASSLVRETTEAFFGQGTRLTVV.